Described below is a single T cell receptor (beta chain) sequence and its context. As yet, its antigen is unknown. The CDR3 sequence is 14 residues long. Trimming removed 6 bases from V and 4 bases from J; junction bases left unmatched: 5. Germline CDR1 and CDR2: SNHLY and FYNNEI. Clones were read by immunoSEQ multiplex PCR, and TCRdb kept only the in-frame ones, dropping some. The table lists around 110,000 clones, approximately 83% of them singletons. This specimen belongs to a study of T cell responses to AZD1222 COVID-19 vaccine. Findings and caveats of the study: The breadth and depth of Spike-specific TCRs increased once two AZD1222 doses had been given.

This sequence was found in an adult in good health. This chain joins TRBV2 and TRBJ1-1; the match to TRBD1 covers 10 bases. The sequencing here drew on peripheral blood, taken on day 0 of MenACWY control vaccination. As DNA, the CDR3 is TGTGCCAGCAGCCGGGACAGGGGAGTCACTGAAGCTTTCTTT. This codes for CASSRDRGVTEAFF.